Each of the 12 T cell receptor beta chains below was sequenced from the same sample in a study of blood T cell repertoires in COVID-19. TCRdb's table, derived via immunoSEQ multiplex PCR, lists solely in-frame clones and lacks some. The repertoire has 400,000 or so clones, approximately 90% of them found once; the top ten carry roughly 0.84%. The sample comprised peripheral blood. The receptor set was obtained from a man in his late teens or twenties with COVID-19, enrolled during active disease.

CDR3 nucleotides: TGTGCCCCAACCCTATACACGGACAGGGGGGGCAATGAGCAGTTCTTC. Its translation is CAPTLYTDRGGNEQFF. The rearrangement uses TRBV19 and TRBJ2-1, with 10 bases aligning to TRBD1. The CDR3 has 16 amino acids. V was pared by 11 bases and J by 6 bases, with 16 bases of the junction left unmatched. Germline loops: CDR1 LNHDA, CDR2 SQIVND (reference sequence).

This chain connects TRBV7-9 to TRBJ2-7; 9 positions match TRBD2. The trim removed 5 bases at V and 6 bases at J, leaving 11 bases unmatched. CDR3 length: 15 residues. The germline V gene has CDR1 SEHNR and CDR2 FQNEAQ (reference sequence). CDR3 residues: CASSPKRGAQGEQYF. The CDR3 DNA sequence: TGTGCCAGCAGCCCCAAGCGGGGGGCGCAGGGCGAGCAGTACTTC.

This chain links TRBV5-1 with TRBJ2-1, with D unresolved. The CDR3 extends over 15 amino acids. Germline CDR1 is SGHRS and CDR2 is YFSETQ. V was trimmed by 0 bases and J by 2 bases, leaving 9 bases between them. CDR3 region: CASSLDITPYNEQFF. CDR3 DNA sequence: TGCGCCAGCAGCTTGGACATAACCCCCTACAATGAGCAGTTCTTC.

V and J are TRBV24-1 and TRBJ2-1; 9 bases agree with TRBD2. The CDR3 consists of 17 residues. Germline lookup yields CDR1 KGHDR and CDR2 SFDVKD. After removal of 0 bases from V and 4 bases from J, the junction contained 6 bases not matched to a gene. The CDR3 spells CATSDLVETSGYNEQFF. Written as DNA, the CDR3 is TGTGCCACCAGTGATTTGGTCGAGACTAGCGGATACAATGAGCAGTTCTTC.

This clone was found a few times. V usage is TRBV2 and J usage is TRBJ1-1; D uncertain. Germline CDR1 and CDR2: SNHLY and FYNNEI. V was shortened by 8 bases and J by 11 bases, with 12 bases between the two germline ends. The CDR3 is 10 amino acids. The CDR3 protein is CASSREYAFF. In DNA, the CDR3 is TGTGCCAGCTCCCGGGAGTACGCTTTCTTT.

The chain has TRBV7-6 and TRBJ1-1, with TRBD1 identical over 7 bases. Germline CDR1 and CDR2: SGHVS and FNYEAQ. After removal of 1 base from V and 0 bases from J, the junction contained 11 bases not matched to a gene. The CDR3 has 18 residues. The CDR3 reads CASSLGVGDRVLNTEAFF. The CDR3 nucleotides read TGTGCCAGCAGCTTAGGGGTAGGGGACAGAGTTTTGAACACTGAAGCTTTCTTT. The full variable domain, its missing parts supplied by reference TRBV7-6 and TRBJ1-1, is GAGVSQSPRYKVTKRGQDVALRCDPISGHVSLYWYRQALGQGPEFLTYFNYEAQQDKSGLPNDRFSAERPEGSISTLTIQRTEQRDSAMYRCASSLGVGDRVLNTEAFFGQGTRLTVV.

DNA for the CDR3: TGTGCCAGTAGTATACAGCTAGCGGGAGGGCGAGATACGCAGTATTTT. This gives the protein CASSIQLAGGRDTQYF. The rearrangement uses TRBV19 and TRBJ2-3, with 12 positions matching TRBD2. The CDR3 has 16 residues. Germline CDR1 is LNHDA and CDR2 is SQIVND (reference sequence). Losses at the gene ends were 2 bases for V and 5 bases for J; bases not matched to a gene: 5.

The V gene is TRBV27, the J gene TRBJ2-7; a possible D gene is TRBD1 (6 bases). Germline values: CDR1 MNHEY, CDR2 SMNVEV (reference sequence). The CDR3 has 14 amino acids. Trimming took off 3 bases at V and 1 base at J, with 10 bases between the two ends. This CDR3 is CASSFQGPSYEQYF. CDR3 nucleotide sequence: TGTGCCAGCAGTTTTCAGGGGCCATCCTACGAGCAGTACTTC.

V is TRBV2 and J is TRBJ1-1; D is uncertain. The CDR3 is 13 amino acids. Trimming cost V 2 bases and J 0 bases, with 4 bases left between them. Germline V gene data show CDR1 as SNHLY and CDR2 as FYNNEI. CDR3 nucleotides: TGTGCCAGCAGTGAACTTATGAACACTGAAGCTTTCTTT. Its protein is CASSELMNTEAFF. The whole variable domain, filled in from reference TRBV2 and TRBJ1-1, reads EPEVTQTPSHQVTQMGQEVILRCVPISNHLYFYWYRQILGQKVEFLVSFYNNEISEKSEIFDDQFSVERPDGSNFTLKIRSTKLEDSAMYFCASSELMNTEAFFGQGTRLTVV.

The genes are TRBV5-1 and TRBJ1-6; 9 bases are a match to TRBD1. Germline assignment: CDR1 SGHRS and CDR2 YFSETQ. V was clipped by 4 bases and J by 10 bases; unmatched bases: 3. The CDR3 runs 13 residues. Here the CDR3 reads CASSLDRGSPLHF. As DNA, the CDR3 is TGCGCCAGCAGCCTGGACAGGGGATCACCCCTCCACTTT.

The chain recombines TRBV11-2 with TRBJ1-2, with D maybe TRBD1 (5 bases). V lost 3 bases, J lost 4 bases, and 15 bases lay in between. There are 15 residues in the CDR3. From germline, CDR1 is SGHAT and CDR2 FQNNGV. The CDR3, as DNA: TGTGCCAGCAGCTTTTATGGGGGGTCCCTCTATGGCTACACCTTC. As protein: CASSFYGGSLYGYTF.

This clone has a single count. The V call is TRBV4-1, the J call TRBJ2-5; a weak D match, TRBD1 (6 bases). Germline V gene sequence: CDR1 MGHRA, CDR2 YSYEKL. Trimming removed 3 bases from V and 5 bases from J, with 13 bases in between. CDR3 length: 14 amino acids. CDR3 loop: CASSHGQRGETQYF. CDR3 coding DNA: TGCGCCAGCAGCCACGGACAGAGGGGGGAGACCCAGTACTTC.